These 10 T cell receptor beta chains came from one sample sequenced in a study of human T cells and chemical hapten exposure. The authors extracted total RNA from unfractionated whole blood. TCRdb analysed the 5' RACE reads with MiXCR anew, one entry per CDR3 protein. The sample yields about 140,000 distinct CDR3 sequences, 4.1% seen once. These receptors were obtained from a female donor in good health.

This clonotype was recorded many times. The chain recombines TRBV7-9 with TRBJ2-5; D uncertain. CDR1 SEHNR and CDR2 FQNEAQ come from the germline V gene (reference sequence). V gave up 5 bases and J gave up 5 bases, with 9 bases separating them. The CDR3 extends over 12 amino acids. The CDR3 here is CASSPHGETQYF. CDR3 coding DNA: TGTGCCAGCAGCCCACATGGGGAGACCCAGTACTTC.

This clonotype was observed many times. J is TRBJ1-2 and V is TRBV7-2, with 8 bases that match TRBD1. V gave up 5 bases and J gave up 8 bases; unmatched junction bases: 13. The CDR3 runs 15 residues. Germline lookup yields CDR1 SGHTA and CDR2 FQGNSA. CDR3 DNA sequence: TGTGCCAGCAGCGCGACCGGGACAGGCCTTGGAGGCTACACCTTC. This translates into CASSATGTGLGGYTF.

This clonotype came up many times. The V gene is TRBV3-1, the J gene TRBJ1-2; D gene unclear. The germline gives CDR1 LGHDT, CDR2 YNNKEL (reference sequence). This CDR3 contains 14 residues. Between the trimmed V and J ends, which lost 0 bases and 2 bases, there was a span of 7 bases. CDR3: CASSQDYGNYGYTF. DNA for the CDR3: TGTGCCAGCAGCCAAGATTACGGGAACTATGGCTACACCTTC. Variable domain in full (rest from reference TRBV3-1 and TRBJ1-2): DTAVSQTPKYLVTQMGNDKSIKCEQNLGHDTMYWYKQDSKKFLKIMFSYNNKELIINETVPNRFSPKSPDKAHLNLHINSLELGDSAVYFCASSQDYGNYGYTFGSGTRLTVV.

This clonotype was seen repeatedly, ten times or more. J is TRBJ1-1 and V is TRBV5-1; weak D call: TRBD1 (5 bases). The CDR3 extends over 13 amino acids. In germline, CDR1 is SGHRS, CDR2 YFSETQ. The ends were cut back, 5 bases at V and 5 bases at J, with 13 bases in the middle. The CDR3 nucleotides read TGCGCCAGCAGGCAACCTGGGGGGACTGAAGCTTTCTTT. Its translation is CASRQPGGTEAFF.

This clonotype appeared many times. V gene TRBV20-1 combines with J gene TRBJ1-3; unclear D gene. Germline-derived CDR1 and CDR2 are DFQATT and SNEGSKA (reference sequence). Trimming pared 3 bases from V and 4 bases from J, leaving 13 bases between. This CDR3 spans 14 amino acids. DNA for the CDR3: TGCAGTGCTAGGACCGCGTTTGGAGGAAACACCATATATTTT. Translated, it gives CSARTAFGGNTIYF.

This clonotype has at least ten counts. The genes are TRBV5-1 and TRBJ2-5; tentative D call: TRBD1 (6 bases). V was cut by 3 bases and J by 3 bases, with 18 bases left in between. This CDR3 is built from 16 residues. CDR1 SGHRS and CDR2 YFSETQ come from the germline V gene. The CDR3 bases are TGCGCCAGCAGCTGGGGGCGTAGAGGGAGCGAAGAGACCCAGTACTTC. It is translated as CASSWGRRGSEETQYF.

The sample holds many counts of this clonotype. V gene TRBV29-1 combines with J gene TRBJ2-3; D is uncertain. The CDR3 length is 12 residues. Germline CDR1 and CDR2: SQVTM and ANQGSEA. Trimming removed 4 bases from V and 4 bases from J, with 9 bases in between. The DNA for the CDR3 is TGCAGCGTTGGGACGCACCCAGATACGCAGTATTTT. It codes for CSVGTHPDTQYF.

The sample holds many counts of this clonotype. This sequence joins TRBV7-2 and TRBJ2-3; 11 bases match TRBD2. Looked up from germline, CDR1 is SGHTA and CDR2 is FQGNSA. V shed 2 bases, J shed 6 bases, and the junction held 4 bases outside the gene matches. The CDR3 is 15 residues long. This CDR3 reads CASSLLAGGPDTQYF. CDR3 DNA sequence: TGTGCCAGCAGCTTATTAGCGGGGGGGCCCGATACGCAGTATTTT.

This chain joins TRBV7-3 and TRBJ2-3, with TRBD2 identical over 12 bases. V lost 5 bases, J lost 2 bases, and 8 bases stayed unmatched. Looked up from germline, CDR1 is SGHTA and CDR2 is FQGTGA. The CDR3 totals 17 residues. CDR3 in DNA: TGTGCCAGCAGCCTCCGGACTAGCGGGGAAACCACAGATACGCAGTATTTT. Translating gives CASSLRTSGETTDTQYF.

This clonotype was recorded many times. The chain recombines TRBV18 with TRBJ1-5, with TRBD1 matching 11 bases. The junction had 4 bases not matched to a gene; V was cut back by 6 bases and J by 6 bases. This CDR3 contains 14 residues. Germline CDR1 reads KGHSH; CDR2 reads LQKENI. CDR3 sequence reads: CASSQGTGGQPQHF. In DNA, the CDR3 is TGTGCCAGCTCTCAAGGGACAGGGGGTCAGCCCCAGCATTTT.